Following are 27 T cell receptor beta chains from one sample sequenced in a study of post-analysis software for immune sequencing data. Study-level findings and limits: TRBV segments more frequent in patients than in controls numbered a few and included TRBV5-6, TRBV5-1 and TRBV20-1.

Libraries were made from TCR beta cDNA, and they carried unique molecular identifiers. TCRdb passed the PCR reads through MiXCR, listing each CDR3 protein once. The top ten hold 4.6% of the sample, which has about 820,000 distinct CDR3 sequences, roughly 50% seen once. Their antigens are not known. The material sequenced was blood. Receptor source: a girl aged 5 to 17 with multiple sclerosis.

This sequence joins TRBV3-1 and TRBJ2-1, with D hard to call. Per the germline V gene, CDR1 is LGHDT and CDR2 is YNNKEL (reference sequence). Trimming left V 0 bases short and J 1 base short, with 7 bases between. The CDR3 sequence is 15 residues long. Written as DNA, the CDR3 is TGTGCCAGCAGCCAAGATGGGGTTTCCTACAATGAGCAGTTCTTC. Translation: CASSQDGVSYNEQFF.

This chain links TRBV12-3 or TRBV12-4 with TRBJ1-5; D is unresolved. V was trimmed by 6 bases and J by 0 bases, leaving 12 bases between them. This CDR3 contains 15 residues. The CDR3 loop is CASSPHGYSNQPQHF. The CDR3 DNA is TGTGCCAGCAGCCCTCATGGATATAGCAATCAGCCCCAGCATTTT.

The chain carries TRBV29-1 and TRBJ2-7; the D is unclear. The CDR3 has 13 amino acids. From germline, CDR1 is SQVTM and CDR2 ANQGSEA. V was cut by 0 bases and J by 4 bases, with 10 bases left in between. The DNA for the CDR3 is TGCAGCGTTGAAGATTGGCCGACTTACGAGCAGTACTTC. Translating it yields CSVEDWPTYEQYF.

This sequence joins TRBV6-5 and TRBJ2-5, with 14 bases lining up with TRBD2. The CDR3 is 18 amino acids. Germline V gives CDR1 MNHEY, CDR2 SVGAGI. V gave up 3 bases and J gave up 5 bases; unmatched junction bases: 11. CDR3 nucleotide sequence: TGTGCCAGCAGTTATCGGCGACTAGCGGGGGGGTCTGGGGAGACCCAGTACTTC. Translated, it gives CASSYRRLAGGSGETQYF.

The rearrangement uses TRBV20-1 and TRBJ2-3; 7 bases align to TRBD2. V shed 3 bases and J 1 base; nucleotides not matched to a gene: 1. Germline assignment: CDR1 DFQATT and CDR2 SNEGSKA (reference sequence). CDR3 length equals 13 residues. Here the CDR3 DNA reads TGCAGTGCTAGGGGGAGGGGCACAGATACGCAGTATTTT. It codes for CSARGRGTDTQYF.

The table lists this clonotype with many counts. The V call is TRBV20-1, the J call TRBJ2-7; 7 positions agree with TRBD2. Germline CDR1 reads DFQATT; CDR2 reads SNEGSKA (reference sequence). The trim removed 0 bases at V and 0 bases at J, leaving 5 bases unmatched. This CDR3 has 15 amino acids. The DNA of the CDR3 is TGCAGTGCTAGAGATCTGCGGGGGAGCTCCTACGAGCAGTACTTC. The encoded protein is CSARDLRGSSYEQYF.

The J gene is TRBJ2-1, the V gene TRBV6-6; 10 nucleotides align to TRBD2. The CDR3 has 15 residues. The J segment lost 3 bases and the V segment lost 7 bases, leaving 6 bases of the junction unmatched. From germline, CDR1 is MNHNY and CDR2 SVGAGI (reference sequence). Here the CDR3 DNA reads TGTGCCAGCACCTCGAGCGGGGGGGGCTACAATGAGCAGTTCTTC. It translates to CASTSSGGGYNEQFF.

This clonotype has just a few counts. The chain combines TRBV2 with TRBJ2-5, with D unclear. The CDR3 sequence is 14 residues long. Per the germline V gene, CDR1 is SNHLY and CDR2 is FYNNEI. V lost 3 bases and J 5 bases, leaving 13 bases between the germline ends. CDR3 region: CASSEFSRKETQYF. CDR3 nucleotides: TGTGCCAGCAGTGAGTTTAGCCGGAAGGAGACCCAGTACTTC.

In its sample, this clonotype was seen a few times. The chain combines TRBV2 with TRBJ2-1; D gene unclear. V lost 3 bases to trimming and J lost 5 bases, with 5 bases between them. The CDR3 is 12 amino acids. Germline CDR1 and CDR2: SNHLY and FYNNEI. CDR3 protein: CASSENNNEQFF. CDR3 nucleotide sequence: TGTGCCAGCAGTGAGAATAACAATGAGCAGTTCTTC.

J is TRBJ1-2 and V is TRBV5-1; 9 bases line up with TRBD1. This CDR3 has 14 amino acids. The V gene end was trimmed by 1 base and the J gene end by 8 bases; junction bases not matched to a gene: 6. Germline CDR1 reads SGHRS; CDR2 reads YFSETQ. The CDR3 coding sequence is TGCGCCAGCAGCTTGAACCGGGACAGGGCGGGCTACACCTTC. Protein sequence: CASSLNRDRAGYTF.

The V call is TRBV5-1, the J call TRBJ2-5; possible D gene TRBD2, 6 bases. The J call is uncertain, as TRBJ2-7 better fits the DNA end. In germline, CDR1 is SGHRS, CDR2 YFSETQ. This CDR3 is built from 15 residues. The CDR3 sequence: CASSPGGSNSYEQYF. As DNA, the CDR3 is TGCGCCAGCAGCCCCGGAGGGTCTAACTCCTACGAGCAGTACTTC.

The chain uses TRBV6-5 and TRBJ2-1; 7 bases map to TRBD2. Looked up from germline, CDR1 is MNHEY and CDR2 is SVGAGI. The trim removed 6 bases at V and 8 bases at J, leaving 13 bases unmatched. This CDR3 is built from 15 residues. This chain's CDR3 is CASSYRDYQVDEQFF. The CDR3 nucleotides are TGTGCCAGCAGCTACCGGGACTATCAGGTCGATGAGCAGTTCTTC.

The chain is built from TRBV3-1 and TRBJ2-4; TRBD1 matches at 8 bases. The assigned J gene may be wrong: the sequence end matches TRBJ2-7 better. Germline V gene lookup returns CDR1 LGHDT and CDR2 YNNKEL (reference sequence). The CDR3 runs 15 residues. CDR3 nucleotides: TGTGCCAGCAGCCTCCCCGGACAGGGTATTCACGAGCAGTACTTC. This translates into CASSLPGQGIHEQYF.

The chain couples TRBV20-1 to TRBJ1-2; D possibly corresponds to TRBD1 (6 bases). The germline V gene encodes CDR1 DFQATT and CDR2 SNEGSKA (reference sequence). This CDR3 has 14 amino acids. Trimming removed 1 base from V and 6 bases from J, with 15 bases in between. As DNA, the CDR3 is TGCAGTGCTAGAGCTGAGGGGGGGGTTAATGGCTACACCTTC. Encoded protein: CSARAEGGVNGYTF.

The chain recombines TRBV15 with TRBJ2-3, with a weak D call TRBD1 (6 bases). Looked up from germline, CDR1 is LNHNV and CDR2 is YYDKDF (reference sequence). The CDR3 loop spans 16 amino acids. The V end lost 0 bases, the J end lost 2 bases, and 12 bases lay between the germline ends. For the CDR3, the DNA is TGTGCCACCAGCAGAGATCGAGGGGGTCCCACAGATACGCAGTATTTT. This translates into CATSRDRGGPTDTQYF.

With respect to this clonotype: One end of the junction fails to match germline, which may point to a read error. The CDR3 DNA is TGCGCCGGCAGCCTTGGGCGGGCCTACAATGAGCAGTTCTTC. It yields the protein CAGSLGRAYNEQFF. The rearrangement joins TRBV5-1 to TRBJ2-1; TRBD2 might be the D (5 bases). This CDR3 has 14 amino acids. Germline V CDR1 and CDR2: SGHRS, YFSETQ. Full variable domain (remainder filled in from reference TRBV5-1 and TRBJ2-1): KAGVTQTPRYLIKTRGQQVTLSCSPISGHRSVSWYQQTPGQGLQFLFEYFSETQRNKGNFPGRFSGRQFSNSRSEMNVSTLELGDSALYLCAGSLGRAYNEQFFGPGTRLTVL.

The table lists this clonotype with a few counts. This chain uses TRBV5-1 with TRBJ2-5; 9 bases are shared with TRBD2. V gave up 4 bases and J gave up 2 bases; unmatched junction bases: 9. Germline V gene lookup returns CDR1 SGHRS and CDR2 YFSETQ. This CDR3 contains 16 residues. The CDR3 nucleotides read TGCGCCAGCAGCCCGACCCCCCTAGCGGGGCAAGAGACCCAGTACTTC. It codes for CASSPTPLAGQETQYF.

In its sample, this clonotype was seen once. CDR3 sequence: CATSREGTVVKNIQYF. For the CDR3, the DNA is TGTGCCACCAGCAGAGAAGGCACAGTGGTCAAAAACATTCAGTACTTC. The chain recombines TRBV15 with TRBJ2-4; D not resolved. Trimming pared 0 bases from V and 3 bases from J, leaving 12 bases between. This CDR3 has 16 amino acids. Germline CDR1 is LNHNV and CDR2 is YYDKDF (reference sequence).

The chain couples TRBV12-3 or TRBV12-4 to TRBJ2-3, with 9 bases that match TRBD2. The length of the CDR3 is 16 residues. With 8 bases clipped from V and 4 bases from J, the junction kept 13 bases outside the gene matches. The CDR3, as DNA: TGTGCCAGCTCCCCCGGTGGCGGGGGGGTGGCAGATACGCAGTATTTT. Translation: CASSPGGGGVADTQYF.

This chain joins TRBV7-2 and TRBJ2-3; D possibly corresponds to TRBD1 (7 bases). Per germline, CDR1 SGHTA and CDR2 FQGNSA. The V and J ends lost 4 bases and 11 bases respectively, with 19 bases between them. The CDR3 spans 14 residues. CDR3 sequence reads: CASSSGTEVGGQYF. The CDR3, as DNA: TGTGCCAGCAGCTCCGGGACAGAGGTCGGGGGGCAGTATTTT.

V gene TRBV5-1 combines with J gene TRBJ2-3; D may correspond to TRBD1 or TRBD2 (6 bases each). CDR3 length: 15 residues. Trimming removed 4 bases at V and 5 bases at J, with 17 bases between. Looked up from germline, CDR1 is SGHRS and CDR2 is YFSETQ. The CDR3 sequence: CASSTGGGREDTQYF. As DNA, the CDR3 is TGCGCCAGCAGCACCGGAGGGGGGCGGGAAGATACGCAGTATTTT.

The rearrangement uses TRBV25-1 and TRBJ2-7; D unclear. In germline, CDR1 is MGHDK, CDR2 SYGVNS. Deletions cut 6 bases from V and 0 bases from J, with 9 bases between. CDR3 length equals 13 residues. CDR3 loop: CASSPVHSYEQYF. The CDR3 DNA reads as TGTGCCAGCAGCCCCGTCCACTCCTACGAGCAGTACTTC.

J is TRBJ1-2 and V is TRBV7-2; TRBD1 agrees at 10 bases. V gave up 10 bases and J gave up 4 bases; unmatched junction bases: 9. The germline CDR1 and CDR2 sequences are SGHTA and FQGNSA. This CDR3 comprises 14 residues. The CDR3 DNA reads as TGTGCCACCTCCGTGGGGACAGGGGTCTATGGCTACACCTTC. Translating it yields CATSVGTGVYGYTF.

The chain links TRBV29-1 to TRBJ2-5, with 8 nucleotides matching TRBD1. CDR1 is SQVTM, CDR2 ANQGSEA, per germline. Trimming at V came to 6 bases and at J to 3 bases, leaving 9 bases not matched to a gene. CDR3 size: 14 residues. For the CDR3, the DNA is TGCAGCGTAGAGACCGGGACAGGAGAAGAGACCCAGTACTTC. Translating it yields CSVETGTGEETQYF.

J is TRBJ2-1 and V is TRBV20-1; 10 nucleotides align to TRBD2. Germline V gives CDR1 DFQATT, CDR2 SNEGSKA (reference sequence). J was trimmed by 6 bases and V by 7 bases; bases with no gene match: 9. This CDR3 has 14 residues. CDR3 in DNA: TGCAGTGTCAGAGGGCTAGCGGGAGTCAATGAGCAGTTCTTC. Translating it yields CSVRGLAGVNEQFF.

There are a few counts of this clonotype. This chain joins TRBV6-1 and TRBJ2-7; D unresolved. Germline lookup yields CDR1 MNHNS and CDR2 SASEGT. There are 13 residues in the CDR3. Trimming removed 2 bases from V and 3 bases from J, with 8 bases in between. Written as DNA, the CDR3 is TGTGCCAGCAGTGAAAGGTGGTACTACGAGCAGTACTTC. This encodes CASSERWYYEQYF.

V is TRBV30 and J is TRBJ1-2; no clear D. The germline gives CDR1 GTSNPN, CDR2 SVGIG (reference sequence). CDR3 length: 11 amino acids. Trimming removed 0 bases from V and 8 bases from J, with 7 bases in between. CDR3 sequence: CAWSVYEGYTF. Written as DNA, the CDR3 is TGTGCCTGGAGTGTGTACGAAGGCTACACCTTC.